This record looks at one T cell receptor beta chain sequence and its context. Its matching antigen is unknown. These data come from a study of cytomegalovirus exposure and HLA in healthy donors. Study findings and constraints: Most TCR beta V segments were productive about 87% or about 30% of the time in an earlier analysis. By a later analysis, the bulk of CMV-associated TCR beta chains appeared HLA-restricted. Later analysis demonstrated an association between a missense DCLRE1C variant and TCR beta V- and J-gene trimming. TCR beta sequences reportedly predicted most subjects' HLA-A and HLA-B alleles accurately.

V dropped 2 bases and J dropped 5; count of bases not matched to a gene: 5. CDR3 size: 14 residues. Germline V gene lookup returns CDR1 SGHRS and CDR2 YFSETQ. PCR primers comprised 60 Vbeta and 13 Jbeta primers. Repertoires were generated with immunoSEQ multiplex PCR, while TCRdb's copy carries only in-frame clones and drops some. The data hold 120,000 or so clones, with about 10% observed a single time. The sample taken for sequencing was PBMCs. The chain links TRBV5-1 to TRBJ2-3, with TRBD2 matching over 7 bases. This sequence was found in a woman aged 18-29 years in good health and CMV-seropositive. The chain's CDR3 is CASSLERDRDTQYF. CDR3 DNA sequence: TGCGCCAGCAGCTTAGAGCGGGACCGAGATACGCAGTATTTT.